The 23 T cell receptor beta chains below all came from one sample that was sequenced in a study of control samples from healthy donors and cancer patients. The method was immunoSEQ multiplex PCR; TCRdb's version includes in-frame clones alone and lacks a portion of them. In the table there are some 45,000 clones, 70% to 90% of which are singletons. The material sequenced was blood. Receptors originate from a man between 60 and 70 years old in good health.

For the CDR3, the DNA is TGTGCCAGCAGCCCTGACAGGCGGCATGGCTACACCTTC. This translates into CASSPDRRHGYTF. The chain is built from TRBV5-6 and TRBJ1-2; possibly TRBD1 for D (6 bases). The CDR3 contains 13 residues. The germline gives CDR1 SGHDT, CDR2 YYEEEE. The germline V and J ends were trimmed by 4 bases and 6 bases, with 13 bases remaining between them. The whole variable domain, filled in from reference TRBV5-6 and TRBJ1-2, reads DAGVTQSPTHLIKTRGQQVTLRCSPKSGHDTVSWYQQALGQGPQFIFQYYEEEERQRGNFPDRFSGHQFPNYSSELNVNALLLGDSALYLCASSPDRRHGYTFGSGTRLTVV.

The CDR3 DNA reads as TGTGCCACCAGCAGGGCCCCCCGGGCCACTGAAGCTTTCTTT. This codes for CATSRAPRATEAFF. This chain joins TRBV15 and TRBJ1-1, with D unresolved. V was clipped by 3 bases and J by 4 bases, with 12 bases between them. Germline V CDR1 and CDR2: LNHNV, YYDKDF (reference sequence). The CDR3 runs to 14 residues.

This chain links TRBV27 with TRBJ2-1, with no clear D. The length of the CDR3 is 16 residues. Germline-derived CDR1 and CDR2 are MNHEY and SMNVEV (reference sequence). The ends were cut back, 4 bases at V and 6 bases at J, with 19 bases in the middle. CDR3 bases: TGTGCCAGCAGTTCCCTCTCGCGTATTCCCCGCAATGAGCAGTTCTTC. It is translated as CASSSLSRIPRNEQFF.

CDR3 region: CASSLSNRGAEAFF. The DNA for the CDR3 is TGTGCCAGCAGTTTAAGCAACAGGGGCGCTGAAGCTTTCTTT. The chain links TRBV6-2 or TRBV6-3 to TRBJ1-1; 7 bases agree with TRBD1. The CDR3 runs 14 residues. V lost 4 bases to trimming and J lost 6 bases; unmatched junction nucleotides: 8. Per the germline V gene, CDR1 is MNHEY and CDR2 is SVGEGT.

This chain joins TRBV28 and TRBJ2-7; D uncertain. CDR1 is MDHEN and CDR2 is SYDVKM in the germline V gene. The CDR3 covers 12 residues. Trimming took 9 bases from V and 2 from J, leaving 11 bases between them. CDR3 sequence (DNA): TGTGCCAGTTCGAGAGATACCTACGAGCAGTACTTC. The encoded protein is CASSRDTYEQYF.

The gene calls are TRBV6-2 or TRBV6-3 and TRBJ1-1, with D unresolved. Trimming removed 0 bases at V and 3 bases at J, with 8 bases between. The germline CDR1 and CDR2 sequences are MNHEY and SVGEGT. This CDR3 has 14 amino acids. The CDR3 DNA sequence: TGTGCCAGCAGTTACTCCCAGGTGTACACTGAAGCTTTCTTT. Protein sequence: CASSYSQVYTEAFF.

This clone was counted between two and nine times. The chain joins TRBV9 to TRBJ1-3, with 7 bases that match TRBD1. Germline-derived CDR1 and CDR2 are SGDLS and YYNGEE. V lost 0 bases, J lost 7 bases, and 4 bases stayed unmatched. CDR3 length: 14 residues. CDR3 in amino acids: CASSVGQGYNTIYF. The CDR3 nucleotides are TGTGCCAGCAGCGTAGGACAGGGATACAACACCATATATTTT. The whole variable domain, filled in from reference TRBV9 and TRBJ1-3, reads DSGVTQTPKHLITATGQRVTLRCSPRSGDLSVYWYQQSLDQGLQFLIQYYNGEERAKGNILERFSAQQFPDLHSELNLSSLELGDSALYFCASSVGQGYNTIYFGEGSWLTVV.

The chain has TRBV4-3 and TRBJ2-3; D is possibly TRBD2 (6 bases). The CDR3 extends over 16 amino acids. CDR1 is LGHNA, CDR2 YSLEER, per germline. Trimming shortened V by 0 bases and J by 0 bases, and 10 bases separated the two germline ends. Written as DNA, the CDR3 is TGCGCCAGCAGCCAAGAGTATAGCGGTAGCACAGATACGCAGTATTTT. Amino acid sequence: CASSQEYSGSTDTQYF.

The sample holds a few counts of this clone. The genes are TRBV18 and TRBJ2-7; perhaps TRBD2 as D (6 bases). The CDR3 length is 14 residues. Germline CDR1 reads KGHSH; CDR2 reads LQKENI. The V and J ends lost 3 bases and 3 bases respectively, with 12 bases between them. This CDR3 is CASSPGGAVYEQYF. DNA of the CDR3: TGTGCCAGCTCACCGGGCGGGGCGGTCTACGAGCAGTACTTC.

The chain combines TRBV6-5 with TRBJ1-2, with TRBD1 matching over 7 bases. Germline lookup yields CDR1 MNHEY and CDR2 SVGAGI. The CDR3 is 15 amino acids. V shed 5 bases and J 5 bases; nucleotides not matched to a gene: 11. CDR3 DNA: TGTGCCAGCAGTCCCCGGGACAGCCCCGTTTATGGCTACACCTTC. Encoded protein: CASSPRDSPVYGYTF.

The sample holds a few counts of this clone. The V and J genes are TRBV3-1 (or the pseudogene TRBV3-2) and TRBJ1-5; D is undetermined. Germline V gives CDR1 LGHDT, CDR2 YNNKEL (reference sequence). The CDR3 is 16 amino acids. The V and J ends lost 1 base and 4 bases respectively, with 14 bases between them. The CDR3 reads CASSQVRTSLNQPQHF. In DNA form, the CDR3 reads TGTGCCAGCAGCCAAGTCCGGACTTCTCTAAATCAGCCCCAGCATTTT.

This clone has a single count. The chain links TRBV4-2 to TRBJ2-7; D is ambiguous. V was pared by 0 bases and J by 6 bases, with 12 bases between. This CDR3 is built from 14 residues. Per the germline V gene, CDR1 is LGHNA and CDR2 is YNFKEQ. The CDR3 DNA is TGTGCCAGCAGCCAAGACGAAAGGGATCGCGAGCAGTACTTC. It yields the protein CASSQDERDREQYF.

The chain employs TRBV19 and TRBJ1-2, with TRBD1 identical over 9 bases. Germline trimming cut 4 bases from V and 4 bases from J; bases unmatched to any gene: 7. Germline CDR1 reads LNHDA; CDR2 reads SQIVND (reference sequence). CDR3 size: 15 residues. The CDR3 here is CASSSRDRVVYGYTF. DNA of the CDR3: TGTGCCAGTAGTAGCCGGGACAGGGTCGTCTATGGCTACACCTTC.

The genes are TRBV14 and TRBJ1-1; unclear D gene. Germline-derived CDR1 and CDR2 are SGHDN and FVKESK. The CDR3 contains 14 residues. Trimming left V 2 bases short and J 0 bases short, with 7 bases between. CDR3 in DNA: TGTGCCAGCAGCCAACCCGGGATGAACACTGAAGCTTTCTTT. Translation: CASSQPGMNTEAFF.

This chain joins TRBV19 and TRBJ1-3, with D hard to call. Germline CDR1 and CDR2: LNHDA and SQIVND (reference sequence). The CDR3 sequence is 16 residues long. The ends were cut back, 6 bases at V and 0 bases at J, with 15 bases in the middle. The CDR3 spells CASRHAATNSGNTIYF. As DNA, the CDR3 is TGTGCCAGTAGACACGCAGCGACCAACTCTGGAAACACCATATATTTT.

The V gene is TRBV7-2, the J gene TRBJ2-1; no clear D gene. Germline CDR1 reads SGHTA; CDR2 reads FQGNSA. This CDR3 spans 15 amino acids. Trimming cost V 2 bases and J 2 bases, with 10 bases left between them. Here the CDR3 reads CASSLYRIPYNEQFF. In DNA form, the CDR3 reads TGTGCCAGCAGCTTATACAGAATCCCCTACAATGAGCAGTTCTTC. The full variable domain, in which reference TRBV7-2 and TRBJ2-1 provide the parts outside the CDR3, is GAGVSQSPSNKVTEKGKDVELRCDPISGHTALYWYRQSLGQGLEFLIYFQGNSAPDKSGLPSDRFSAERTGGSVSTLTIQRTQQEDSAVYLCASSLYRIPYNEQFFGPGTRLTVL.

The rearrangement uses TRBV9 and TRBJ1-4; 8 bases are shared with TRBD1. CDR3 length: 16 residues. V trimming: 4 bases; J trimming: 2 bases; junction bases outside the gene matches: 7. The V gene's germline CDR1 is SGDLS and CDR2 YYNGEE. CDR3 sequence reads: CASSTSGGRTNEKLFF. CDR3 in DNA: TGTGCCAGCAGCACCTCAGGGGGCAGGACTAATGAAAAACTGTTTTTT.

The V call is TRBV6-1, the J call TRBJ2-1, with 9 bases lining up with TRBD2. The CDR3 is 16 residues long. The V and J ends lost 1 base and 8 bases, in that order; junction bases with no gene match: 9. Germline-derived CDR1 and CDR2 are MNHNS and SASEGT. DNA for the CDR3: TGTGCCAGCAGTGAAGTTGATGCGGGAGGGCGTCATGAGCAGTTCTTC. It specifies CASSEVDAGGRHEQFF.

This chain joins TRBV6-5 and TRBJ1-3, with D perhaps matching TRBD1 (6 bases). The CDR3 covers 14 residues. Trimming removed 6 bases at V and 3 bases at J, with 12 bases between. The germline gives CDR1 MNHEY, CDR2 SVGAGI. For the CDR3, the DNA is TGTGCCAGCAGGGTCGGGGGCAGTGGAAACACCATATATTTT. It yields the protein CASRVGGSGNTIYF.

This chain links TRBV5-5 with TRBJ1-1, with D possibly matching TRBD1 (6 bases). The germline gives CDR1 SGHKS, CDR2 YYEKEE (reference sequence). The length of the CDR3 is 16 residues. V was trimmed by 5 bases and J by 7 bases, leaving 24 bases between them. The CDR3 DNA reads as TGTGCCAGCAGACGCCTATCTGGCAGGGGAGGTGGTGAAGCTTTCTTT. Protein sequence: CASRRLSGRGGGEAFF.

J is TRBJ2-1 and V is TRBV4-3, with 9 bases that match TRBD2. Per germline, CDR1 LGHNA and CDR2 YSLEER. This CDR3 is 15 amino acids long. V trimming: 3 bases; J trimming: 6 bases; junction bases outside the gene matches: 6. The CDR3 loop reads CASSQARLAANEQFF. The CDR3 DNA is TGCGCCAGCAGCCAGGCCCGACTAGCGGCCAATGAGCAGTTCTTC.

The chain links TRBV2 to TRBJ2-6, with D tentatively TRBD1 (6 bases). Germline CDR1 reads SNHLY; CDR2 reads FYNNEI. The CDR3 has 16 residues. The V end lost 5 bases, the J end lost 0 bases, and 11 bases lay between the germline ends. The DNA of the CDR3 is TGTGCCAGCAGTAGGGACATCTACTCTGGGGCCAACGTCCTGACTTTC. Its protein product is CASSRDIYSGANVLTF.

The CDR3 region has the DNA TGCGCCAGCAGCCGAGACCAAAACACCATATATTTT. Translated, it gives CASSRDQNTIYF. This rearrangement joins TRBV5-1 to TRBJ1-3; D is ambiguous. CDR1 and CDR2 from the germline V gene are SGHRS and YFSETQ. Trimming left V 4 bases short and J 6 bases short, with 8 bases between. The CDR3 spans 12 residues.